The clone carrying this T cell receptor (beta chain) has a handful of counts. The antigen is unknown. Other DNA sequences within the sample encode an identical CDR3. The sample originates from a study of T cell responses to AZD1222 COVID-19 vaccine. Study-level information: Pooling of second doses given at about 4 or about 12 weeks was done.

V trimming: 6 bases; J trimming: 5 bases; junction bases outside the gene matches: 1. Germline V gene data show CDR1 as MDHEN and CDR2 as SYDVKM. The length of the CDR3 is 12 residues. Study findings and constraints: Reports say nearly half of spike-specific TCRs go after unmutated variant regions. The donor cohort was predominantly white British with a female majority, and clonal diversity may have been underestimated. Once two AZD1222 doses were given, Spike-specific TCR breadth and depth went up.

TCRdb keeps only in-frame clones here, not all; method: immunoSEQ multiplex PCR. The sample includes approximately 70,000 clones, 86% of them seen just once. This chain uses TRBV28 with TRBJ1-2; 9 bases map to TRBD1. The receptor was derived from an adult in good health. Sequenced material: peripheral blood, taken on day 0 of AZD1222 vaccination. CDR3 DNA: TGTGCCAGCAGGACAGGGGGGTATGGCTACACCTTC. Residues: CASRTGGYGYTF.